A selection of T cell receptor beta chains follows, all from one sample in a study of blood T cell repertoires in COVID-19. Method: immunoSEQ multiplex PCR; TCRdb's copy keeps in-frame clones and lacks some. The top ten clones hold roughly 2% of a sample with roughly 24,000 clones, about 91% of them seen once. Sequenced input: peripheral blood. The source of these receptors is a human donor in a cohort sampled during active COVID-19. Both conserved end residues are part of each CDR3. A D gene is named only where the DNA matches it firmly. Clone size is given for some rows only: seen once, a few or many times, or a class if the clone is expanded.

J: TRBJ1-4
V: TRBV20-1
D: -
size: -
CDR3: CSASVREKLFF
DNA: TGCAGCGCTTCCGTCCGGGAAAAACTGTTTTTT

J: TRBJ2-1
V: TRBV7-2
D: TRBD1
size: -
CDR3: CASSLKWDSYNEQFF
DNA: TGTGCCAGCAGCTTAAAGTGGGACAGTTACAATGAGCAGTTCTTC

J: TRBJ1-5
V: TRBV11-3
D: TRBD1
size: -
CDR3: CASSQDRGRNQPQHF
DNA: TGTGCCAGCAGCCAGGACAGGGGCCGCAATCAGCCCCAGCATTTT

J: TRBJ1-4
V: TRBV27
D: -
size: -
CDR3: CASSWGTARTNEKLFF
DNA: TGTGCCAGCTCCTGGGGCACGGCTCGAACTAATGAAAAACTGTTTTTT

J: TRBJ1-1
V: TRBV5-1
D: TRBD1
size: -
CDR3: CASSSQGARTEAFF
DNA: TGCGCCAGCAGCTCCCAGGGGGCGCGCACTGAAGCTTTCTTT

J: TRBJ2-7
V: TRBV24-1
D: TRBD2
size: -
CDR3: CATSGGASGHYEQYF
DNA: TGTGCCACCAGTGGCGGGGCTAGCGGGCACTACGAGCAGTACTTC

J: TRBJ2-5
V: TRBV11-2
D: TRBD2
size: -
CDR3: CASSTGVAGDGSETQYF
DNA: TGTGCCAGCAGCACCGGGGTAGCGGGGGACGGTTCAGAGACCCAGTACTTC

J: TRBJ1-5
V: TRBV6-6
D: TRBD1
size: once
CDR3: CASSYQGVREQPQHF
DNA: TGTGCCAGCAGCTATCAGGGGGTCCGAGAACAGCCCCAGCATTTT

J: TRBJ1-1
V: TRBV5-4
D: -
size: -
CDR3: CASSELGTEAFF
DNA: TGTGCCAGCAGCGAACTCGGCACTGAAGCTTTCTTT

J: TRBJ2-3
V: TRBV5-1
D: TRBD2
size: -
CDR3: CASSFRLAGADTQYF
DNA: TGCGCCAGCAGCTTCAGACTAGCGGGGGCAGATACGCAGTATTTT

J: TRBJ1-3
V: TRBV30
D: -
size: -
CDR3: CAWSVGASGNTIYF
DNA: TGTGCCTGGAGTGTCGGTGCCTCTGGAAACACCATATATTTT

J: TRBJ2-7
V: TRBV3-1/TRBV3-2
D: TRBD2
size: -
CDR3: CASSQGTSGRYEQYF
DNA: TGTGCCAGCAGCCAAGGGACTAGCGGGAGGTACGAGCAGTACTTC

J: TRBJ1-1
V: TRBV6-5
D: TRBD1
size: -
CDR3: CAIGTGGHNGEAFF
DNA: TGTGCCATCGGGACAGGGGGCCACAACGGTGAAGCTTTCTTT

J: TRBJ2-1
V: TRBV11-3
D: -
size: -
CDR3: CASSLDWPGGSSYNEQFF
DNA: TGTGCCAGCAGCTTAGATTGGCCCGGTGGGAGCTCCTACAATGAGCAGTTCTTC

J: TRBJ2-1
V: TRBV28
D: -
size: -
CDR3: CASSRVGGLYNEQFF
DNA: TGTGCCAGCAGCCGCGTAGGAGGTCTCTACAATGAGCAGTTCTTC

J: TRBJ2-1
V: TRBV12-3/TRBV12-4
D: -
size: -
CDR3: CASSFLNEQFF
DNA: TGTGCCAGCAGTTTTCTTAATGAGCAGTTCTTC

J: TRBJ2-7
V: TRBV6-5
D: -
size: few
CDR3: CASSPELGTYEQYF
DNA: TGTGCCAGCAGTCCCGAATTAGGGACATACGAGCAGTACTTC

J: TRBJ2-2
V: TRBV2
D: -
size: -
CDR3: CASREGLQNTGELFF
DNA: TGTGCCAGCAGGGAGGGACTTCAGAACACCGGGGAGCTGTTTTTT

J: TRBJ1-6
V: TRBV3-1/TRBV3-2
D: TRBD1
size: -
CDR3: CASSQETGTNSPLHF
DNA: TGTGCCAGCAGCCAAGAGACAGGGACTAATTCACCCCTCCACTTT

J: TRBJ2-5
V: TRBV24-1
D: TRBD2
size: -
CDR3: CAPSDFRGWGGEAQETQYF
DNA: TGTGCCCCCAGTGATTTCCGGGGGTGGGGGGGAGAAGCCCAAGAGACCCAGTACTTC

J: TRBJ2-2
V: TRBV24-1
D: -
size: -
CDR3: CATSDGKSVHTGELFF
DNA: TGTGCCACCAGTGATGGCAAAAGCGTCCACACCGGGGAGCTGTTTTTT

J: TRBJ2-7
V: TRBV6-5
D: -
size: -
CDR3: CASTRGGDSEQYF
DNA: TGTGCCAGCACTAGAGGCGGGGACTCCGAGCAGTACTTC

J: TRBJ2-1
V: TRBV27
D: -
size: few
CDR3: CASSLSGGLRENEQFF
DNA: TGTGCCAGCAGTTTATCGGGGGGATTGCGGGAAAATGAGCAGTTCTTC

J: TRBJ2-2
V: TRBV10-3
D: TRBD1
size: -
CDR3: CAIMGTGGTGELFF
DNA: TGTGCCATCATGGGGACAGGGGGCACCGGGGAGCTGTTTTTT

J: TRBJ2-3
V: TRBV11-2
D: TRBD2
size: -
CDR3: CASSLTLAGGTDTQYF
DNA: TGTGCCAGCAGCTTGACACTAGCGGGGGGCACAGATACGCAGTATTTT

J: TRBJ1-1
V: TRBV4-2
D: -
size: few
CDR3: CASSQDQGNTEAFF
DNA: TGTGCCAGCAGCCAAGATCAGGGAAACACTGAAGCTTTCTTT

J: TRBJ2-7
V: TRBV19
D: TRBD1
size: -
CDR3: CASSTRGQGAYEQYF
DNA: TGTGCCAGTAGTACAAGAGGACAGGGGGCCTACGAGCAGTACTTC

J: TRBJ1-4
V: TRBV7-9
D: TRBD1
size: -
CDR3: CASAGGFHEKLFF
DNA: TGTGCCAGCGCAGGGGGCTTTCACGAAAAACTGTTTTTT

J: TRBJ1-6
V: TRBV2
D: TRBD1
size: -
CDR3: CASREWTGSGNSPLHF
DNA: TGTGCCAGCAGGGAATGGACAGGGAGTGGGAATTCACCCCTCCACTTT

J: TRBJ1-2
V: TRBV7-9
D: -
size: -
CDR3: CASSLGPGNYGYTF
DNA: TGTGCCAGCAGCTTAGGACCGGGGAACTATGGCTACACCTTC

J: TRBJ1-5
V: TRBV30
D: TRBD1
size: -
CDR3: CAWSVGTGGILASQPQHF
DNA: TGTGCCTGGAGTGTAGGGACAGGGGGAATTCTTGCAAGTCAGCCCCAGCATTTT

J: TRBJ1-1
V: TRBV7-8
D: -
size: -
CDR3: CASSPRDEAFF
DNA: TGTGCCAGCAGCCCCCGGGATGAAGCTTTCTTT

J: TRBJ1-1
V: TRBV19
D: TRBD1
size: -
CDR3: CASSIVETGNTEAFF
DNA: TGTGCCAGTAGTATCGTGGAGACAGGGAATACTGAAGCTTTCTTT

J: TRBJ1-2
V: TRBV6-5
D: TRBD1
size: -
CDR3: CASRRPGQGIGGYTF
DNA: TGTGCCAGCAGGCGACCGGGACAGGGAATTGGGGGCTACACCTTC

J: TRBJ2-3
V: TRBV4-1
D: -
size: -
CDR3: CASSHPGIGTDTQYF
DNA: TGCGCCAGCAGCCACCCGGGGATCGGCACAGATACGCAGTATTTT

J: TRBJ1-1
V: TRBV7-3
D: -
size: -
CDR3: CASSPGGMNTEAFF
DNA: TGTGCCAGCAGCCCGGGGGGTATGAACACTGAAGCTTTCTTT

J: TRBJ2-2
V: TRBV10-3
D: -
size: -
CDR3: CAISDSGHQRGNTGELFF
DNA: TGTGCCATCAGTGACTCGGGACACCAAAGAGGGAACACCGGGGAGCTGTTTTTT